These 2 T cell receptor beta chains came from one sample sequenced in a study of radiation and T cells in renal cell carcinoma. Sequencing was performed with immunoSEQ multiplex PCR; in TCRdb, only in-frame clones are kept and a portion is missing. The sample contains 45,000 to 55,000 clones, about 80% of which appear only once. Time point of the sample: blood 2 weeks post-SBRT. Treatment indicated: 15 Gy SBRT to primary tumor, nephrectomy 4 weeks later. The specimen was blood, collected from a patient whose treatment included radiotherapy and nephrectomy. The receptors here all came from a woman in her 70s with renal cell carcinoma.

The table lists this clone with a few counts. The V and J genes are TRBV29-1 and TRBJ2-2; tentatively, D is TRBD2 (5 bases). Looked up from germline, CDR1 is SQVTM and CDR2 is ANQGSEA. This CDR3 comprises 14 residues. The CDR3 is CSAIPPEGTGELFF. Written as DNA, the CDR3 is TGCAGTGCCATCCCCCCCGAGGGCACCGGGGAGCTGTTTTTT.

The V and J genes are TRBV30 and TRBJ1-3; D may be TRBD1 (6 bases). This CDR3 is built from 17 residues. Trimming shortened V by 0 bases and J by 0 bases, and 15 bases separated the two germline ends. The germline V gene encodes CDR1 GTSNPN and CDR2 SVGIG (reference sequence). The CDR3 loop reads CAWSVIAGANSGNTIYF. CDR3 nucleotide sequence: TGTGCCTGGAGTGTAATTGCGGGGGCGAACTCTGGAAACACCATATATTTT.